This T cell receptor beta chain is drawn from a study of blood T cell repertoires in COVID-19. Study context: T cells, B-cell-depleted T cells, or PBMCs supplied cDNA or gDNA.

As processed by the authors: Cell counts per sample came from amplifying reference gene primers. Profiling relied on immunoSEQ multiplex PCR, and the TCRdb table lists in-frame clones only, not all of them. The V and J calls and clone size are taken from that table; D and trimming were inferred from the DNA. This table holds 120,000 to 150,000 clones, approximately 83% found once. It was during active infection that Seattle patients were enrolled and then longitudinally followed. The CDR3 covers 12 residues. CDR1 is SEHNR, CDR2 FQNEAQ, per germline (reference sequence). V was pared by 4 bases and J by 3 bases, with 6 bases between.

Sequenced input: peripheral blood. The sequence came from a woman aged 55-69 years with COVID-19, enrolled during active disease. This rearrangement joins TRBV7-9 to TRBJ1-2, with D perhaps matching TRBD1 (5 bases). The CDR3, as DNA: TGTGCCAGCAGCTGGGGGGACTATGGCTACACCTTC. Amino acids: CASSWGDYGYTF.